The 23 T cell receptor beta chains in this list originate from one sample, sequenced in a study of T cell repertoires in cytomegalovirus infection. MiXCR, applied by TCRdb to the reads, yields one record per CDR3 protein. Of just over 450,000 distinct CDR3 sequences detected, approximately 40% appear once; the ten largest clones hold 35% to 50%. What these receptors recognize is not known. This specimen consisted of cultured PBMCs, obtained from culture after CMV antigen stimulation. The receptors shown here come from a human donor in good health (CMV status not recorded). Some clones in this sample may be carry-over from other donors' samples.

In its sample, this clonotype was seen a few times. The chain employs TRBV4-1 and TRBJ1-2; D is unresolved. The CDR3 totals 14 residues. The germline CDR1 and CDR2 sequences are MGHRA and YSYEKL. Trimming cost V 0 bases and J 4 bases, with 9 bases left between them. The CDR3 is CASSQEDAGYGYTF. In DNA form, the CDR3 reads TGCGCCAGCAGCCAAGAAGATGCGGGCTATGGCTACACCTTC.

This clonotype has just a few counts. The V and J genes are TRBV11-2 and TRBJ2-4, with D unclear. V lost 5 bases to trimming and J lost 2 bases, with 19 bases between them. The V gene's germline CDR1 is SGHAT and CDR2 FQNNGV. This CDR3 region has 17 residues. The CDR3 DNA sequence: TGTGCCAGCAGCCCTCAGACGGACGGAATCTCCAAAAACATTCAGTACTTC. Its protein is CASSPQTDGISKNIQYF.

This clonotype has just a few counts. The rearrangement links TRBV5-4 to TRBJ2-3, with 8 positions matching TRBD1. Germline lookup yields CDR1 SGHNT and CDR2 YYREEE (reference sequence). The V gene end was trimmed by 4 bases and the J gene end by 9 bases; junction bases not matched to a gene: 7. The CDR3 sequence is 13 residues long. CDR3 DNA: TGTGCCAGCAGCCCGGACAGGGCAGGGACGCAGTATTTT. This encodes CASSPDRAGTQYF.

The V and J genes are TRBV7-2 and TRBJ2-7; perhaps TRBD2 as D (6 bases). Germline CDR1 and CDR2: SGHTA and FQGNSA. Trimming stripped 4 bases from V and 0 bases from J, with 16 bases between. This CDR3 is 16 amino acids long. CDR3 residues: CASSSTPGTASYEQYF. The CDR3 DNA is TGTGCCAGCAGCTCAACCCCTGGGACTGCCTCCTACGAGCAGTACTTC.

This clonotype was seen a few times. The V and J genes are TRBV5-4 and TRBJ2-1; D is undetermined. The CDR3 is 15 amino acids. Germline V lookup: CDR1 SGHNT, CDR2 YYREEE (reference sequence). V shed 4 bases and J shed 1 base, with 12 bases lying between them. CDR3 nucleotide sequence: TGTGCCAGCAGCGTGTCTTACCCGTCCTACAATGAGCAGTTCTTC. Translating it yields CASSVSYPSYNEQFF.

The J gene is TRBJ1-6, the V gene TRBV7-4, with D unresolved. The germline gives CDR1 SGHVT, CDR2 SQSDAQ. The CDR3 runs 14 residues. Trimming pared 2 bases from V and 7 bases from J, leaving 9 bases between. The CDR3 protein is CASSLSQQNSPLHF. The CDR3 bases are TGTGCCAGCAGCTTAAGTCAGCAGAATTCACCCCTCCACTTT.

This clonotype appeared once. The V gene is TRBV19, the J gene TRBJ2-2, with 13 bases aligning to TRBD2. CDR1 is LNHDA, CDR2 SQIVND, per germline (reference sequence). V lost 5 bases and J lost 2; bases outside the gene matches: 11. CDR3 length: 19 residues. The DNA for the CDR3 is TGTGCCAGTAGTCCGCTTCGGACTAGCGGGGGCCCTAACACCGGGGAGCTGTTTTTT. It codes for CASSPLRTSGGPNTGELFF.

The chain joins TRBV6-5 to TRBJ1-4; D gene unclear. CDR1 is MNHEY, CDR2 SVGAGI, per germline. The CDR3 sequence is 16 residues long. Trimming stripped 0 bases from V and 0 bases from J, with 8 bases between. CDR3 sequence: CASSYSIYATNEKLFF. Here the CDR3 DNA reads TGTGCCAGCAGTTACTCGATCTATGCAACTAATGAAAAACTGTTTTTT.

This rearrangement joins TRBV7-8 to TRBJ2-1, with D tentatively TRBD1 or TRBD2 (5 bases each). Trimming removed 1 base at V and 5 bases at J, with 15 bases between. The germline V gene encodes CDR1 SGHVS and CDR2 FQNEAQ. This CDR3 comprises 16 residues. The CDR3 is CASSLVGPRGDNEQFF. Written as DNA, the CDR3 is TGTGCCAGCAGCTTAGTAGGTCCGAGGGGAGACAATGAGCAGTTCTTC.

There are a few counts of this clonotype. The chain carries TRBV27 and TRBJ2-7, with D unclear. This CDR3 has 13 amino acids. Trimming cost V 5 bases and J 4 bases, with 12 bases left between them. The germline V gene encodes CDR1 MNHEY and CDR2 SMNVEV (reference sequence). The CDR3 loop is CASSVGRSYEQYF. Here the CDR3 DNA reads TGTGCCAGCAGTGTGGGCAGGTCTTACGAGCAGTACTTC.

This clonotype was counted between two and nine times. The chain links TRBV4-1 to TRBJ1-2, with D maybe TRBD1 (5 bases). This CDR3 is built from 13 residues. Germline V gives CDR1 MGHRA, CDR2 YSYEKL. V dropped 2 bases and J dropped 11 bases, with 15 bases sitting between them. As DNA, the CDR3 is TGCGCCAGCAGCCAATGGGGGGGGGGAGGATACACCTTC. It translates to CASSQWGGGGYTF.

This clonotype has more than one count but fewer than ten. This chain links TRBV7-9 with TRBJ2-4; maybe TRBD2 (6 bases). Trimming removed 5 bases at V and 0 bases at J, with 11 bases between. The CDR3 totals 15 residues. Germline CDR1 SEHNR, CDR2 FQNEAQ (reference sequence). DNA for the CDR3: TGTGCCAGCAGCCCTCGCGGGATAGCCAAAAACATTCAGTACTTC. Translation: CASSPRGIAKNIQYF. Full variable domain (remainder filled in from reference TRBV7-9 and TRBJ2-4): DTGVSQNPRHKITKRGQNVTFRCDPISEHNRLYWYRQTLGQGPEFLTYFQNEAQLEKSRLLSDRFSAERPKGSFSTLEIQRTEQGDSAMYLCASSPRGIAKNIQYFGAGTRLSVL.

The gene calls are TRBV10-3 and TRBJ2-1, with 8 bases lining up with TRBD1. CDR3 length equals 14 residues. V lost 6 bases and J lost 4; bases outside the gene matches: 5. Germline V CDR1 and CDR2: ENHRY, SYGVKD. The DNA of the CDR3 is TGTGCCATCAGCGTGGACAGGGCATACAATGAGCAGTTCTTC. Amino acid sequence: CAISVDRAYNEQFF.

Ten or more counts support this clonotype. V is TRBV7-6 and J is TRBJ1-5; perhaps TRBD1 as D (6 bases). Germline V CDR1 and CDR2: SGHVS, FNYEAQ. The CDR3 spans 17 residues. The V gene lost 5 bases and the J gene lost 2 bases, with 19 bases spanning the gap. CDR3 amino acids: CASSTRLGARGNQPQHF. As DNA, the CDR3 is TGTGCCAGCAGCACACGCCTGGGGGCGCGTGGCAATCAGCCCCAGCATTTT. Variable domain in full (rest from reference TRBV7-6 and TRBJ1-5): GAGVSQSPRYKVTKRGQDVALRCDPISGHVSLYWYRQALGQGPEFLTYFNYEAQQDKSGLPNDRFSAERPEGSISTLTIQRTEQRDSAMYRCASSTRLGARGNQPQHFGDGTRLSIL.

The chain joins TRBV7-6 to TRBJ2-5; D might be TRBD1 (6 bases). This CDR3 spans 14 amino acids. Per the germline V gene, CDR1 is SGHVS and CDR2 is FNYEAQ. Trimming took off 5 bases at V and 8 bases at J, with 18 bases between the two ends. Here the CDR3 reads CASSPRGQNTTQYF. CDR3 DNA sequence: TGTGCCAGCAGCCCTCGTGGACAGAATACTACCCAGTACTTC.

A note on this clonotype: A junction boundary mismatches the germline segment, possibly from a read error. The V gene is TRBV10-3, the J gene TRBJ1-5; D call uncertain. Germline CDR1 reads ENHRY; CDR2 reads SYGVKD. CDR3 length equals 13 residues. This CDR3 reads CAIGTANNQPQHF. CDR3 in DNA: TGCGCCATCGGTACAGCAAACAATCAGCCCCAGCATTTT.

The rearrangement links TRBV7-9 to TRBJ2-4; 7 positions match TRBD1. Germline assignment: CDR1 SEHNR and CDR2 FQNEAQ (reference sequence). The junction had 4 bases not matched to a gene; V was cut back by 0 bases and J by 2 bases. CDR3 size: 16 residues. The CDR3 nucleotides read TGTGCCAGCAGCTTAGCCGGCAGGGGGTCCAAAAACATTCAGTACTTC. Protein sequence: CASSLAGRGSKNIQYF. The full variable domain, in which reference TRBV7-9 and TRBJ2-4 provide the parts outside the CDR3, is DTGVSQNPRHKITKRGQNVTFRCDPISEHNRLYWYRQTLGQGPEFLTYFQNEAQLEKSRLLSDRFSAERPKGSFSTLEIQRTEQGDSAMYLCASSLAGRGSKNIQYFGAGTRLSVL.

This clonotype was recorded a few times. V usage is TRBV7-6 and J usage is TRBJ2-3, with D possibly matching TRBD1 (6 bases). The CDR3 extends over 15 amino acids. V dropped 7 bases and J dropped 2 bases, with 16 bases sitting between them. Germline lookup yields CDR1 SGHVS and CDR2 FNYEAQ. CDR3 nucleotide sequence: TGTGCCAGCATCATGGCCGGACAGCCCACAGATACGCAGTATTTT. This sequence encodes CASIMAGQPTDTQYF.

The chain recombines TRBV2 with TRBJ2-7; D ambiguous. Germline values: CDR1 SNHLY, CDR2 FYNNEI. The V end was cut by 4 bases, the J end by 0 bases, with 10 bases between. CDR3 size: 14 residues. CDR3 loop: CASSADTYSYEQYF. As DNA, the CDR3 is TGTGCCAGCAGTGCAGACACGTACTCCTACGAGCAGTACTTC.

V is TRBV12-3 or TRBV12-4 and J is TRBJ2-5, with D possibly being TRBD2 (5 bases). Deletions cut 6 bases from V and 0 bases from J, with 8 bases between. The CDR3 is 13 amino acids. CDR3 nucleotides: TGTGCCAGCAGCATAGCGCACCAAGAGACCCAGTACTTC. Translation: CASSIAHQETQYF.

The V and J genes are TRBV7-9 and TRBJ2-6, with D perhaps matching TRBD2 (5 bases). V was cut by 1 base and J by 2 bases, with 9 bases left in between. Germline V gene lookup returns CDR1 SEHNR and CDR2 FQNEAQ (reference sequence). The CDR3 contains 16 residues. As DNA, the CDR3 is TGTGCCAGCAGCTTAGAGGTCGGGGCTGGGGCCAACGTCCTGACTTTC. This sequence encodes CASSLEVGAGANVLTF.

CDR3 region: CASSLGNFGDTQYF. The CDR3 region has the DNA TGTGCCAGCAGCTTAGGCAACTTTGGGGATACGCAGTATTTT. The chain combines TRBV7-6 with TRBJ2-3, with D hard to call. Germline lookup yields CDR1 SGHVS and CDR2 FNYEAQ. Between the trimmed V and J ends, which lost 1 base and 6 bases, there was a span of 11 bases. CDR3 length equals 14 residues.

This chain links TRBV7-8 with TRBJ2-7; no clear D. Germline V gives CDR1 SGHVS, CDR2 FQNEAQ. The V end lost 4 bases, the J end lost 10 bases, and 20 bases lay between the germline ends. The CDR3 length is 14 residues. DNA of the CDR3: TGTGCCAGCAGCTCTTTAGCCGTCCCCCCTTTACAGTACTTC. Amino acid sequence: CASSSLAVPPLQYF.